These 20 T cell receptor beta chains share one sample of origin, sequenced in a study of T cell clonotyping in hematopoietic cell transplantation. Sequencing was performed with immunoSEQ multiplex PCR; in TCRdb, only in-frame clones are kept and a portion is missing. The data show some 5,100 clones, 94% seen once. The specimen comprised PBMCs, sampled 180 days after allogeneic stem cell transplant. The source is a male patient aged 55 to 69 who had an allogeneic stem cell transplant from a related donor, so the T cells may come from the graft donor. Some clones in this sample may be carry-over from other donors' samples.

The J gene is TRBJ2-7, the V gene TRBV9; D may correspond to TRBD1 or TRBD2 (5 bases each). The V and J ends lost 4 bases and 2 bases respectively, with 28 bases between them. CDR1 SGDLS and CDR2 YYNGEE come from the germline V gene. This CDR3 region has 19 residues. Written as DNA, the CDR3 is TGTGCCAGCAGCTCTTGGACCGAGGACCTGGGGGACCTAACCTACGAGCAGTACTTC. Residues: CASSSWTEDLGDLTYEQYF.

The chain uses TRBV7-3 and TRBJ1-1; TRBD1 aligns across 8 bases. Looked up from germline, CDR1 is SGHTA and CDR2 is FQGTGA. Trimming took 0 bases from V and 3 from J; bases not matched to a gene: 3. This CDR3 comprises 15 residues. DNA of the CDR3: TGTGCCAGCAGCTTAACGCCAGGGGGCTACACTGAAGCTTTCTTT. Translated, it gives CASSLTPGGYTEAFF.

The rearrangement uses TRBV4-3 and TRBJ1-6; D might be TRBD1 (5 bases). Trimming took 4 bases from V and 1 from J, leaving 8 bases between them. The length of the CDR3 is 15 residues. Germline V gene data show CDR1 as LGHNA and CDR2 as YSLEER. CDR3: CASSRGGSYNSPLHF. DNA for the CDR3: TGCGCCAGCAGCCGCGGGGGTTCCTATAATTCACCCCTCCACTTT.

This chain connects TRBV4-3 to TRBJ1-2; the D gene is possibly TRBD1 (6 bases). Trimming took off 0 bases at V and 4 bases at J, with 15 bases between the two ends. The CDR3 extends over 16 amino acids. The germline gives CDR1 LGHNA, CDR2 YSLEER. This CDR3 is CASSQEQGPLAYGYTF. The CDR3 region has the DNA TGCGCCAGCAGCCAAGAACAGGGTCCCCTGGCCTATGGCTACACCTTC.

The chain is built from TRBV7-9 and TRBJ1-2, with a tentative D call TRBD1 (5 bases). The V gene's germline CDR1 is SEHNR and CDR2 FQNEAQ (reference sequence). Trimming shortened V by 1 base and J by 5 bases, and 11 bases separated the two germline ends. The CDR3 contains 14 residues. The CDR3 nucleotides read TGTGCCAGCAGCTTAGAAGGGGTTTTGTATGGCTACACCTTC. Translation: CASSLEGVLYGYTF.

The chain recombines TRBV2 with TRBJ1-5; no clear D gene. The CDR3 loop spans 15 amino acids. Looked up from germline, CDR1 is SNHLY and CDR2 is FYNNEI. Trimming shortened V by 2 bases and J by 5 bases, and 13 bases separated the two germline ends. The CDR3 nucleotides are TGTGCCAGCAGTGAATTGGCAGGCTTATATCAGCCCCAGCATTTT. Translating gives CASSELAGLYQPQHF.

This clone was counted a single time. This chain uses TRBV30 with TRBJ2-3, with a weak D call TRBD1 (5 bases). The CDR3 has 17 amino acids. Germline V CDR1 and CDR2: GTSNPN, SVGIG (reference sequence). V gave up 1 base and J gave up 1 base, with 18 bases separating them. The CDR3 reads CAWSGFGAAWGTDTQYF. CDR3 coding DNA: TGTGCCTGGAGTGGCTTTGGGGCGGCGTGGGGCACAGATACGCAGTATTTT.

V gene TRBV10-3 combines with J gene TRBJ1-1; no firm D call. The germline V gene encodes CDR1 ENHRY and CDR2 SYGVKD. The V end lost 6 bases, the J end lost 0 bases, and 11 bases lay between the germline ends. The CDR3 consists of 14 residues. The CDR3 loop reads CAISTGILNTEAFF. In nucleotides, the CDR3 is TGTGCCATCAGCACCGGGATTTTGAACACTGAAGCTTTCTTT.

The chain has TRBV4-2 and TRBJ2-3; D perhaps matches TRBD2 (6 bases). Germline lookup yields CDR1 LGHNA and CDR2 YNFKEQ. The CDR3 is made up of 16 amino acids. The V gene lost 0 bases and the J gene lost 1 base, with 11 bases spanning the gap. CDR3 sequence: CASSQDPSEGTDTQYF. In nucleotides, the CDR3 is TGTGCCAGCAGCCAAGATCCTAGCGAAGGCACAGATACGCAGTATTTT.

The genes are TRBV14 and TRBJ1-4; the D gene is possibly TRBD1 (5 bases). CDR1 and CDR2 from the germline V gene are SGHDN and FVKESK. The CDR3 is made up of 15 amino acids. The V gene lost 3 bases and the J gene lost 3 bases, with 11 bases spanning the gap. The CDR3, as DNA: TGTGCCAGCAGCCAGTTGGGGCTGCCTAATGAAAAACTGTTTTTT. Translating gives CASSQLGLPNEKLFF.

This chain links TRBV2 with TRBJ2-2; D is ambiguous. From germline, CDR1 is SNHLY and CDR2 FYNNEI. This CDR3 has 14 residues. The germline V and J ends were trimmed by 1 base and 5 bases, with 8 bases remaining between them. This CDR3 is CASSEGKNTGELFF. In DNA, the CDR3 is TGTGCCAGCAGTGAAGGCAAGAATACCGGGGAGCTGTTTTTT.

The J gene is TRBJ2-5, the V gene TRBV30; TRBD1 might be the D (5 bases). The V end was cut by 0 bases, the J end by 11 bases, with 19 bases between. The length of the CDR3 is 14 residues. Germline V lookup: CDR1 GTSNPN, CDR2 SVGIG (reference sequence). The CDR3, as DNA: TGTGCCTGGAGTGTCCGGCGTCAGGGTCAGGAGCAGTACTTC. This sequence encodes CAWSVRRQGQEQYF.

The V gene is TRBV5-6, the J gene TRBJ1-2; possibly TRBD1 for D (6 bases). V lost 0 bases and J lost 7, with 10 bases in between. CDR1 SGHDT and CDR2 YYEEEE come from the germline V gene. The CDR3 consists of 13 residues. The CDR3 reads CASSLDRAGGYTF. CDR3 coding DNA: TGTGCCAGCAGCTTGGACAGGGCTGGTGGCTACACCTTC. Full variable domain (outside the CDR3, taken from reference TRBV5-6 and TRBJ1-2): DAGVTQSPTHLIKTRGQQVTLRCSPKSGHDTVSWYQQALGQGPQFIFQYYEEEERQRGNFPDRFSGHQFPNYSSELNVNALLLGDSALYLCASSLDRAGGYTFGSGTRLTVV.

The genes are TRBV19 and TRBJ1-6; 7 nucleotides match TRBD1. This CDR3 contains 17 residues. The germline gives CDR1 LNHDA, CDR2 SQIVND (reference sequence). After removal of 5 bases from V and 0 bases from J, the junction contained 7 bases not matched to a gene. CDR3: CASSPRQGSSYNSPLHF. The CDR3 DNA is TGTGCCAGTAGTCCCCGACAGGGAAGCTCCTATAATTCACCCCTCCACTTT.

V usage is TRBV7-2 and J usage is TRBJ1-2; no definite D call. CDR3 length equals 17 residues. Trimming pared 3 bases from V and 0 bases from J, leaving 17 bases between. Germline CDR1 reads SGHTA; CDR2 reads FQGNSA. The CDR3 is CASSFWVVGRPNYGYTF. In nucleotides, the CDR3 is TGTGCCAGCAGCTTTTGGGTGGTTGGCAGGCCTAACTATGGCTACACCTTC. Drawing the rest from reference TRBV7-2 and TRBJ1-2, the complete variable domain is GAGVSQSPSNKVTEKGKDVELRCDPISGHTALYWYRQSLGQGLEFLIYFQGNSAPDKSGLPSDRFSAERTGGSVSTLTIQRTQQEDSAVYLCASSFWVVGRPNYGYTFGSGTRLTVV.

The V call is TRBV7-8, the J call TRBJ1-5; no firm D call. This CDR3 is built from 13 residues. Germline V lookup: CDR1 SGHVS, CDR2 FQNEAQ. V was cut by 1 base and J by 7 bases, with 8 bases left in between. DNA for the CDR3: TGTGCCAGCAGCTTAGAACGGGAACAGCCCCAGCATTTT. Its protein product is CASSLEREQPQHF.

The chain couples TRBV9 to TRBJ1-3, with D possibly being TRBD1 (5 bases). There are 15 residues in the CDR3. CDR1 and CDR2 (germline): SGDLS, YYNGEE. Trimming left V 7 bases short and J 4 bases short, with 18 bases between. DNA for the CDR3: TGTGCCAGCCAAGCCTCCGGGACGGGAGGAAACACCATATATTTT. Translated: CASQASGTGGNTIYF.

This clone occurred once. The chain carries TRBV4-1 and TRBJ1-2; D is undetermined. CDR3 length equals 16 residues. Germline CDR1 MGHRA, CDR2 YSYEKL. Trimming left V 1 base short and J 6 bases short, with 18 bases between. For the CDR3, the DNA is TGCGCCAGCAGCCAAGTAGGCGTGGAAATACTTGATGGCTACACCTTC. This sequence encodes CASSQVGVEILDGYTF.

The chain is built from TRBV5-6 and TRBJ2-1, with TRBD1 as a possible D gene (6 bases). The CDR3 is made up of 15 amino acids. Trimming removed 0 bases at V and 4 bases at J, with 11 bases between. Germline V CDR1 and CDR2: SGHDT, YYEEEE. CDR3 protein: CASSLAGGGYNEQFF. The DNA of the CDR3 is TGTGCCAGCAGCTTGGCTGGGGGCGGTTACAATGAGCAGTTCTTC.

Only one count was recorded for this clone. V is TRBV4-1 and J is TRBJ2-7; D may be TRBD2 (5 bases). V lost 0 bases, J lost 6 bases, and 12 bases lay in between. Germline V lookup: CDR1 MGHRA, CDR2 YSYEKL. The CDR3 loop spans 14 amino acids. The CDR3 is CASSQDSRGGEQYF. The CDR3, as DNA: TGCGCCAGCAGCCAAGATTCCCGGGGTGGCGAGCAGTACTTC.